The clone carrying this T cell receptor (beta chain) was found many times. These data originate in a study of T cells after yellow fever vaccination. This CDR3 has 11 residues. Germline-derived CDR1 and CDR2 are SGDLS and YYNGEE. V lost 4 bases, J lost 8 bases, and 7 bases lay in between. UMIs were added to TCR cDNA along with a universal primer site when it was made by 5'RACE template switching. TCRdb used MiXCR to reprocess the 5' RACE reads, holding one entry per CDR3 protein. This sample yields roughly 340,000 distinct CDR3 sequences, of which 8.7% are seen a single time; more than 15% belongs to the top ten.

The receptor was isolated from a man aged 18 to 29 who received the YFV17D yellow fever vaccine. The input for sequencing was PBMCs, taken on the day of the first yellow fever vaccination. The chain employs TRBV9 and TRBJ2-1; D gene unclear. CDR3 residues: CASSPNDEQFF. For the CDR3, the DNA is TGTGCCAGCAGCCCGAATGATGAGCAGTTCTTC.